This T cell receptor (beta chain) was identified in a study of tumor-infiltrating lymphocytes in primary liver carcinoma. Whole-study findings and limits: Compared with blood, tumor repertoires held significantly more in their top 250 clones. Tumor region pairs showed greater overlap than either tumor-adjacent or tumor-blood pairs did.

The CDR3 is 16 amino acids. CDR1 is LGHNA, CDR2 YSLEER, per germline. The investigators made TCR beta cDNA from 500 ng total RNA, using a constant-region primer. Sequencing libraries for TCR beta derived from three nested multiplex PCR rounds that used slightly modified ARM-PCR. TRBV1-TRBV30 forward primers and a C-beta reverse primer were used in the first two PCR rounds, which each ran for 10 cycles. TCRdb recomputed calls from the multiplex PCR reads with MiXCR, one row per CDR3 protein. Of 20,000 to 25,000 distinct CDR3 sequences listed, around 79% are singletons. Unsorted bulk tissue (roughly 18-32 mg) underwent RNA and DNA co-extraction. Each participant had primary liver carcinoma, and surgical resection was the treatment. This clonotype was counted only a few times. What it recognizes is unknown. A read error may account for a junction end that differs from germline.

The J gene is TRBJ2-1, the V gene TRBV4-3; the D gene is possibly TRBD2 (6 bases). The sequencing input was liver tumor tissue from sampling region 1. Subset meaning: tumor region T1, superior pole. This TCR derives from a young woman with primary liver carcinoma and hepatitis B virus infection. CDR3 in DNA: TGCGCCAGCAACCAAGATGCGGGAAGCTTATACAATGAGCAGTTCTTC. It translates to CASNQDAGSLYNEQFF.